The rows below give T cell receptor beta chains drawn from one sample of a study of CXCR3-negative and CXCR3-positive naive CD8 T cells. TCRdb reworked the 5' RACE reads into one entry per CDR3 protein, no DNA. Its table records about 130,000 distinct CDR3 sequences. Sequencing input: naive CXCR3- CD8+ T cells from blood. The receptors were sampled from a human donor in good health. Some clones in this sample may be carry-over from other donors' samples. CDR3s include the opening cysteine and the closing phenylalanine or tryptophan.

V	J	CDR3
TRBV12-3/TRBV12-4	TRBJ2-7	CASRGFGTYEQYF
TRBV19	TRBJ2-3	CASSWTGGSADTQYF
TRBV27	TRBJ1-1	CASSFIGRGGANTEAFF
TRBV28	TRBJ1-5	CASKYGDPTNQPQHF
TRBV5-1	TRBJ2-2	CASSDNGGGELFF
TRBV6-5	TRBJ1-1	CATLDRQRGWCFF
TRBV29-1	TRBJ2-7	CSVETPRPGAYEQYF
TRBV28	TRBJ2-7	CASSLYGGTYEQYF
TRBV7-9	TRBJ1-4	CASSTDLNEKLFF
TRBV13	TRBJ2-4	CASSPGLAVGIQYF
TRBV6-2/TRBV6-3	TRBJ1-1	CASRETGKGTEAFF
TRBV24-1	TRBJ2-1	CATSGAGDNEQFF
TRBV15	TRBJ2-7	CATSRGADGSYEQYF
TRBV27	TRBJ2-7	CASSFSLSGGGYEQYF
TRBV5-1	TRBJ2-7	CASSFAGDSYEQYF
TRBV7-6	TRBJ2-3	CASSLAWGASTDTQYF
TRBV29-1	TRBJ2-7	CSVAGTLAYEQYF
TRBV30	TRBJ2-7	CAWSIGGLAIVYEQYF
TRBV7-9	TRBJ1-2	CASSSFEDRPSYGYTF
TRBV20-1	TRBJ2-1	CSAHLAGGPYNEQFF
TRBV7-3	TRBJ2-7	CASGDSGGEQYF
TRBV7-9	TRBJ2-1	CASSFAAGAYNEQFF
TRBV27	TRBJ2-7	CASRLGPPSEQYF
TRBV7-9	TRBJ2-7	CASSLGDAYSYEQYF
TRBV29-1	TRBJ2-7	CSVEDPLSGDAYEQYF
TRBV11-2	TRBJ2-5	CASSLDLPAGGVKETQYF
TRBV25-1	TRBJ2-1	CASSELAGEPNEQFF
TRBV7-9	TRBJ2-7	CASSLGTRGTYEQYF
TRBV4-2	TRBJ2-3	CASSPLTSTDTQYF
TRBV7-3	TRBJ1-1	CASSPQGNTEAFF
TRBV3-1	TRBJ2-5	CASSQEGIQETQYF
TRBV19	TRBJ2-2	CASSIRLGSGTGELFF
TRBV7-6	TRBJ2-7	CASSLGFWDRDYEQYF
TRBV4-2	TRBJ2-1	CASSQVTVHEQFF
TRBV6-5	TRBJ2-1	CASWTGGAYNEQFF
TRBV12-3/TRBV12-4	TRBJ2-7	CASSLLQGGREQYF
TRBV29-1	TRBJ2-1	CSVEGVPQGPDYNEQFF
TRBV3-1	TRBJ2-5	CASSQNRGPPGETQYF
TRBV20-1	TRBJ2-5	CSARGWLAGSLGTQYF
TRBV27	TRBJ2-3	CASSPPGGGGTDTQYF
TRBV4-3	TRBJ2-1	CASSQGGGVDYNEQFF
TRBV13	TRBJ2-1	CASSSSSTVNNEQFF
TRBV29-1	TRBJ2-3	CSAGQAISTDTQYF
TRBV29-1	TRBJ2-1	CSVEDLDRGFQFF
TRBV6-2/TRBV6-3	TRBJ1-1	CASSFVRRDTEAFF